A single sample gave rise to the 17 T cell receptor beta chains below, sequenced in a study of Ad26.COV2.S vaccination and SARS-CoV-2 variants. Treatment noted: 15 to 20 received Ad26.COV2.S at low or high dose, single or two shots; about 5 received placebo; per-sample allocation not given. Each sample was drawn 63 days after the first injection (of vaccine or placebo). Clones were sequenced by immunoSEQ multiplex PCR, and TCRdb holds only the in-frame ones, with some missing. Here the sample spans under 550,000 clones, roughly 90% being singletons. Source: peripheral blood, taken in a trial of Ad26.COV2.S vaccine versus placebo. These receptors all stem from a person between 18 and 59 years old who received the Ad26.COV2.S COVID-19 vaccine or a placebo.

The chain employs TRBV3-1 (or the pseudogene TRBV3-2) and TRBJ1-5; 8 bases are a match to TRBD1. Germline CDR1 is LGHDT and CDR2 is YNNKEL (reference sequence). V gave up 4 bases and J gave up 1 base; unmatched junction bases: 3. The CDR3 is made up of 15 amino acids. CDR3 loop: CASSPTGDSNQPQHF. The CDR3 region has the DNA TGTGCCAGCAGCCCGACAGGGGACAGCAATCAGCCCCAGCATTTT.

The CDR3 DNA follows: TGTGCCAGCAGTTTCAGGCGGGGCAGGGGTGGCAATCAGCCCCAGCATTTT. This translates into CASSFRRGRGGNQPQHF. The V and J genes are TRBV28 and TRBJ1-5; possible D gene TRBD1, 6 bases. Trimming shortened V by 3 bases and J by 2 bases, and 17 bases separated the two germline ends. In germline, CDR1 is MDHEN, CDR2 SYDVKM. This CDR3 has 17 residues.

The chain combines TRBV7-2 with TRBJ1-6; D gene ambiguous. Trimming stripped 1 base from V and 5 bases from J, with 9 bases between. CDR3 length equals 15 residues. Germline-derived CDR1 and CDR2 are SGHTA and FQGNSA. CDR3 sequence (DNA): TGTGCCAGCAGCTTAGTGACACCTAATAATTCACCCCTCCACTTT. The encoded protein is CASSLVTPNNSPLHF.

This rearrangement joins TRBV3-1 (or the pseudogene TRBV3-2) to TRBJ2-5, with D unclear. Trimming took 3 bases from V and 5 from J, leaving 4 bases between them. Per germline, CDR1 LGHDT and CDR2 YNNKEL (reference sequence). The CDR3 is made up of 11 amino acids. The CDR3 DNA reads TGTGCCAGCAGCCACAGTGAGACCCAGTACTTC. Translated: CASSHSETQYF.

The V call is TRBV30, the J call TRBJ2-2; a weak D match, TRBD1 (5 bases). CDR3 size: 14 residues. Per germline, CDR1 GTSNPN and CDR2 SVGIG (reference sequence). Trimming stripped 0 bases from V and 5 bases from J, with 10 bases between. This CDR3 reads CAWSVLQGTGELFF. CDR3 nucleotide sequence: TGTGCCTGGAGTGTATTGCAGGGAACCGGGGAGCTGTTTTTT.

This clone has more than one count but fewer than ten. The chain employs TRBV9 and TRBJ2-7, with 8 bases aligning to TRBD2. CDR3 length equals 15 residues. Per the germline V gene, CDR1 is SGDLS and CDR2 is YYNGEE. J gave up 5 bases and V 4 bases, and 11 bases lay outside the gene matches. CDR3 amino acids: CASSYSGTSRDEQYF. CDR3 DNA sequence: TGTGCCAGCAGCTACTCCGGGACTAGTCGGGACGAGCAGTACTTC. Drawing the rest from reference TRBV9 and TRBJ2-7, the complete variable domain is DSGVTQTPKHLITATGQRVTLRCSPRSGDLSVYWYQQSLDQGLQFLIQYYNGEERAKGNILERFSAQQFPDLHSELNLSSLELGDSALYFCASSYSGTSRDEQYFGPGTRLTVT.

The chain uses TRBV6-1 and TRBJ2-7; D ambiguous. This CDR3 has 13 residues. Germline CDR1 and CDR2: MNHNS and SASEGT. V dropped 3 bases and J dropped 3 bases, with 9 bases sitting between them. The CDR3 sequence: CASSDYGNYEQYF. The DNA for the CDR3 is TGTGCCAGCAGTGATTACGGAAACTACGAGCAGTACTTC.

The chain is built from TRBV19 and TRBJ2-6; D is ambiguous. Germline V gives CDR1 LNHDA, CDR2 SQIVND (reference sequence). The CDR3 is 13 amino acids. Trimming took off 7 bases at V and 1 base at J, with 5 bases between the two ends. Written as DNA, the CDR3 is TGTGCCAGTATTCAATCTGGGGCCAACGTCCTGACTTTC. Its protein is CASIQSGANVLTF.

In DNA form, the CDR3 reads TGTGCCAGCAGTTTAGGGGGGGGCGTCGGCTACACCTTC. Amino acid sequence: CASSLGGGVGYTF. This rearrangement joins TRBV12-3 or TRBV12-4 to TRBJ1-2, with D possibly being TRBD1 (6 bases). CDR3 length: 13 residues. Trimming left V 1 base short and J 8 bases short, with 11 bases between.

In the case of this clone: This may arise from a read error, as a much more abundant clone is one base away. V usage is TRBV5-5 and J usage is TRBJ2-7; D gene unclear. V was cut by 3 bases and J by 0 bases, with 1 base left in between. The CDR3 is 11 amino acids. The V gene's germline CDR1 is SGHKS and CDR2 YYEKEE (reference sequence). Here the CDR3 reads CASSYSYEQYF. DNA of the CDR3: TGTGCCAGCAGCTACTCCTACGAGCAGTACTTC. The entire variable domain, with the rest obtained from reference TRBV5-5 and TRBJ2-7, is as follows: DAGVTQSPTHLIKTRGQQVTLRCSPISGHKSVSWYQQVLGQGPQFIFQYYEKEERGRGNFPDRFSARQFPNYSSELNVNALLLGDSALYLCASSYSYEQYFGPGTRLTVT.

In nucleotides, the CDR3 is TGTGCCAGCAGCAGCCGCAGGGGGCTCTACGCCGGGGAGCTGTTTTTT. This gives the protein CASSSRRGLYAGELFF. The chain employs TRBV7-8 and TRBJ2-2; 8 nucleotides agree with TRBD1. CDR1 is SGHVS, CDR2 FQNEAQ, per germline. The CDR3 is 16 residues long. Losses at the gene ends were 5 bases for V and 6 bases for J; bases not matched to a gene: 11. The full variable domain, its missing parts supplied by reference TRBV7-8 and TRBJ2-2, is GAGVSQSPRYKVAKRGQDVALRCDPISGHVSLFWYQQALGQGPEFLTYFQNEAQLDKSGLPSDRFFAERPEGSVSTLKIQRTQQEDSAVYLCASSSRRGLYAGELFFGEGSRLTVL.

The CDR3 reads CASSLDGEETQYF. In DNA form, the CDR3 reads TGTGCCAGCAGCTTAGACGGGGAAGAGACCCAGTACTTC. This chain links TRBV7-2 with TRBJ2-5, with a weak D call TRBD2 (5 bases). Germline lookup yields CDR1 SGHTA and CDR2 FQGNSA. V was clipped by 1 base and J by 3 bases, with 6 bases between them. The length of the CDR3 is 13 residues.

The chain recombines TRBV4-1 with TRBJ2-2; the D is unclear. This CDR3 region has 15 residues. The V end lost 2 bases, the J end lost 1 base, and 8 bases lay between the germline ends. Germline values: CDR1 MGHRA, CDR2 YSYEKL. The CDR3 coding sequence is TGCGCCAGCAGCCAAAGAGACCAGAACACCGGGGAGCTGTTTTTT. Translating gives CASSQRDQNTGELFF.

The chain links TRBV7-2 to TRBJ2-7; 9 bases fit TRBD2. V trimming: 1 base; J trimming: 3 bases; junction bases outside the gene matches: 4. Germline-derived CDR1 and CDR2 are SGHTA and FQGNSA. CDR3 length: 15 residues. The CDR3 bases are TGTGCCAGCAGCTTAGTGGCGGGGGGGCACTACGAGCAGTACTTC. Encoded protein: CASSLVAGGHYEQYF. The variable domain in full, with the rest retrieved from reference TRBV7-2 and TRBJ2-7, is GAGVSQSPSNKVTEKGKDVELRCDPISGHTALYWYRQSLGQGLEFLIYFQGNSAPDKSGLPSDRFSAERTGGSVSTLTIQRTQQEDSAVYLCASSLVAGGHYEQYFGPGTRLTVT.

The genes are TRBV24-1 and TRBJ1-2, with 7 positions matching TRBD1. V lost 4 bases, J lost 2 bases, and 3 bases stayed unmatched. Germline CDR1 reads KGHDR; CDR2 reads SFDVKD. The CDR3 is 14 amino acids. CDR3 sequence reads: CATSDLTGNYGYTF. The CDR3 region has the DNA TGTGCCACCAGTGACTTGACAGGGAACTATGGCTACACCTTC.

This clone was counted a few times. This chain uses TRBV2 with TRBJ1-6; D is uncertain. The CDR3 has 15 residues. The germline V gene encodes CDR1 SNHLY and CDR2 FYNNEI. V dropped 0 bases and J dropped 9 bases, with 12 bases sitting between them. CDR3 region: CASSEAIFRGSPLHF. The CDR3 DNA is TGTGCCAGCAGTGAAGCGATTTTTCGGGGTTCACCCCTCCACTTT.

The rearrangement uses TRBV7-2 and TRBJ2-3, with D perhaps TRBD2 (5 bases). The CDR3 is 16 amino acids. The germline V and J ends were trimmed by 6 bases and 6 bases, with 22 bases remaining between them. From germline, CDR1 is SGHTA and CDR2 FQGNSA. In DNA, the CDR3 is TGTGCCAGCAGTTCAGGACTGAACTTTCGATCCGATACGCAGTATTTT. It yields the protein CASSSGLNFRSDTQYF.